Listed below are T cell receptor beta chains from one sample, sequenced in a study of early T cells in non-severe SARS-CoV-2 infection. One entry per CDR3 protein results from TCRdb running MiXCR on the 5' RACE reads. Among roughly 61,000 distinct CDR3 sequences listed, approximately 9.3% were seen once. Sample: whole blood. These receptors all stem from an adult who was a healthcare worker with PCR-confirmed SARS-CoV-2 infection or an uninfected control (not recorded which). Both conserved end residues are part of each CDR3. D genes are given only for firm matches. Some rows have no size entry. The others give once, few or many, or a class for an expanded clone.

J | size | V | D | CDR3 | DNA
TRBJ1-2 | few | TRBV5-5 | NA | CASSLGAGDYGYTF | TGTGCCAGCAGCTTGGGGGCCGGGGACTATGGCTACACCTTC
TRBJ2-3 | many | TRBV6-1 | NA | CASNNGMRSSTTDTQYF | TGTGCCAGCAATAACGGAATGAGGAGCTCAACCACAGATACGCAGTATTTT
TRBJ2-5 | many | TRBV7-9 | NA | CASSLLQAQETQYF | TGTGCCAGCAGCTTACTCCAGGCTCAAGAGACCCAGTACTTC
TRBJ2-3 | many | TRBV9 | NA | CASSTTRGTQYF | TGTGCCAGCAGCACGACACGTGGTACGCAGTATTTT
TRBJ2-3 | many | TRBV20-1 | TRBD2 | CSARTGGTDTQYF | TGCAGTGCCCGGACCGGGGGGACGGATACGCAGTATTTT
TRBJ2-3 | NA | TRBV19 | NA | CASSISPTTTDTQYF | TGTGCCAGTAGTATTAGCCCGACGACTACAGATACGCAGTATTTT
TRBJ1-2 | many | TRBV30 | NA | CAWSVAGLGGEVGYTF | TGTGCCTGGAGTGTAGCCGGTTTGGGGGGAGAGGTCGGCTACACCTTC
TRBJ2-1 | many | TRBV20-1 | NA | CSARSTTGTEQFF | TGCAGTGCTAGAAGTACAACCGGGACAGAGCAGTTCTTC
TRBJ1-6 | few | TRBV7-9 | NA | CASSLGHHRDSPLHF | TGTGCCAGCAGCTTGGGACATCATCGGGATTCACCCCTCCACTTT
TRBJ2-5 | many | TRBV18 | NA | CASSPQETQYF | TGTGCCAGCTCTCCCCAAGAGACCCAGTACTTC
TRBJ2-5 | NA | TRBV29-1 | TRBD2 | CSYSGSQETQYF | TGCAGCTACAGCGGGAGCCAAGAGACCCAGTACTTC
TRBJ2-1 | many | TRBV19 | TRBD2 | CASSSGRASRWQFF | TGTGCCAGTAGTAGCGGGAGGGCTTCGCGATGGCAGTTCTTC
TRBJ2-7 | NA | TRBV7-2 | TRBD2 | CASVLAGGYEQYF | TGTGCCAGCGTACTAGCGGGAGGATACGAGCAGTACTTC
TRBJ2-7 | many | TRBV12-3/TRBV12-4 | NA | CASSSQGYEQYF | TGTGCCAGCAGTTCACAGGGTTACGAGCAGTACTTC
TRBJ2-3 | few | TRBV18 | TRBD2 | CASSDVLAVTDTQYF | TGTGCCAGCTCAGACGTTCTAGCGGTCACAGATACGCAGTATTTT
TRBJ1-1 | many | TRBV29-1 | NA | CSVASTGSNTEAFF | TGCAGCGTTGCGTCGACAGGCTCGAACACTGAAGCTTTCTTT
TRBJ2-1 | many | TRBV29-1 | NA | CSDDWYNEQFF | TGCAGCGACGACTGGTACAATGAGCAGTTCTTC
TRBJ1-5 | NA | TRBV20-1 | TRBD1 | CSAGRGSNQPQHF | TGCAGTGCGGGCAGGGGGAGCAATCAGCCCCAGCATTTT
TRBJ2-7 | few | TRBV7-2 | NA | CASSLESGPVYEQYF | TGTGCCAGCAGCTTAGAGAGCGGCCCGGTCTACGAGCAGTACTTC
TRBJ2-5 | many | TRBV5-4 | TRBD2 | CASTRTSGSGETQYF | TGTGCCAGCACCAGGACTAGCGGGAGTGGAGAGACCCAGTACTTC
TRBJ1-1 | few | TRBV29-1 | NA | CSVIAGWNTEAFF | TGCAGCGTTATAGCAGGGTGGAACACTGAAGCTTTCTTT
TRBJ1-4 | many | TRBV7-9 | TRBD1 | CASSLADREYEKLFF | TGTGCCAGCAGCTTAGCGGACAGGGAGTACGAAAAACTGTTTTTT
TRBJ2-7 | few | TRBV6-5 | TRBD1 | CASSYSTGVAVYEQYF | TGTGCCAGCAGTTACTCGACAGGGGTGGCGGTCTACGAGCAGTACTTC
TRBJ1-2 | many | TRBV30 | TRBD1 | CAGTGGVYGYTF | TGTGCCGGGACAGGGGGAGTATATGGCTACACCTTC
TRBJ1-1 | many | TRBV4-1 | NA | CASSQVPRATEAFF | TGCGCCAGCAGCCAAGTCCCCAGGGCGACTGAAGCTTTCTTT
TRBJ2-7 | many | TRBV10-3 | TRBD1 | CAITTGEGTGSYEQYF | TGTGCCATCACCACGGGAGAGGGGACAGGGTCCTACGAGCAGTACTTC
TRBJ2-1 | many | TRBV25-1 | NA | CASSVPTANNEQFF | TGTGCCAGCAGTGTTCCCACCGCCAACAATGAGCAGTTCTTC
TRBJ2-2 | many | TRBV21-1 | NA | CASNYGLHTGELFF | TGTGCCAGCAACTATGGACTTCACACCGGGGAGCTGTTTTTT
TRBJ2-1 | NA | TRBV6-2/TRBV6-3 | NA | CASRREAENNEQFF | TGTGCCAGCCGCAGGGAGGCGGAAAACAATGAGCAGTTCTTC